These 8 T cell receptor beta chains came from one sample sequenced in a study of blood T cell repertoires in COVID-19. Some clones are missing from TCRdb's copy, which holds only in-frame ones; the method was immunoSEQ multiplex PCR. The sample consists of some 22,000 clones, about 90% of them appearing once. Input material: peripheral blood. The receptors originated from a man in his 70s in a cohort sampled during active COVID-19.

The chain is built from TRBV28 and TRBJ2-7; D might be TRBD2 (6 bases). The CDR3 spans 19 residues. The germline V gene has CDR1 MDHEN and CDR2 SYDVKM. V gave up 7 bases and J gave up 1 base, with 29 bases separating them. The CDR3 sequence is CASTSGRESWFPSSYEQYF. CDR3 in DNA: TGTGCCAGCACCTCCGGACGGGAGTCTTGGTTTCCGTCGTCCTACGAGCAGTACTTC. Based on the CDR3 plus reference TRBV28 and TRBJ2-7, the full variable domain is DVKVTQSSRYLVKRTGEKVFLECVQDMDHENMFWYRQDPGLGLRLIYFSYDVKMKEKGDIPEGYSVSREKKERFSLILESASTNQTSMYLCASTSGRESWFPSSYEQYFGPGTRLTVT.

The CDR3 DNA is TGTGCCAGCAGCTTGGTAAGGACAGAATATCCCCTGCAAAGAAACATTCAGTACTTC. This gives the protein CASSLVRTEYPLQRNIQYF. The V and J genes are TRBV5-6 and TRBJ2-4, with D tentatively TRBD1 (6 bases). The CDR3 covers 19 residues. Trimming left V 0 bases short and J 6 bases short, with 25 bases between. Germline V gives CDR1 SGHDT, CDR2 YYEEEE.

This chain links TRBV18 with TRBJ2-5; TRBD2 matches at 13 bases. CDR1 is KGHSH and CDR2 is LQKENI in the germline V gene. The CDR3 has 15 amino acids. Trimming at V came to 3 bases and at J to 4 bases, leaving 2 bases not matched to a gene. CDR3 amino acids: CASSPGLAGAETQYF. DNA for the CDR3: TGTGCCAGCTCACCCGGACTAGCGGGGGCAGAGACCCAGTACTTC.

V usage is TRBV7-9 and J usage is TRBJ2-7; D perhaps matches TRBD2 (7 bases). The germline gives CDR1 SEHNR, CDR2 FQNEAQ (reference sequence). The V gene lost 7 bases and the J gene lost 0 bases, with 13 bases spanning the gap. The CDR3 totals 14 residues. The CDR3 here is CASTGGGSSYEQYF. In nucleotides, the CDR3 is TGTGCCAGCACTGGGGGCGGGAGCTCCTACGAGCAGTACTTC.

The chain has TRBV7-6 and TRBJ2-2, with TRBD1 matching 9 bases. With 1 base clipped from V and 6 bases from J, the junction kept 6 bases outside the gene matches. Germline lookup yields CDR1 SGHVS and CDR2 FNYEAQ. The CDR3 is 16 residues long. CDR3 in DNA: TGTGCCAGCAGCTTAGGACAGGGGGGAAGCGCCGGGGAGCTGTTTTTT. It encodes CASSLGQGGSAGELFF.

The chain employs TRBV19 and TRBJ2-7; D is unresolved. V lost 5 bases, J lost 5 bases, and 13 bases lay in between. CDR3 length equals 13 residues. Germline loops: CDR1 LNHDA, CDR2 SQIVND (reference sequence). The CDR3 loop is CASSPRAENEQYF. CDR3 nucleotides: TGTGCCAGTAGTCCACGCGCGGAGAACGAGCAGTACTTC.

The chain uses TRBV7-2 and TRBJ2-3; TRBD1 might be the D (6 bases). The CDR3 is made up of 16 amino acids. From germline, CDR1 is SGHTA and CDR2 FQGNSA. With 6 bases removed from V and 4 bases from J, the gap between germline ends came to 20 bases. CDR3 sequence reads: CASRPAGTTISDTQYF. CDR3 DNA sequence: TGTGCCAGCAGGCCCGCCGGGACAACTATCTCAGATACGCAGTATTTT.

The chain uses TRBV18 and TRBJ1-3, with D perhaps TRBD1 (6 bases). The V end was cut by 5 bases, the J end by 8 bases, with 13 bases between. The germline CDR1 and CDR2 sequences are KGHSH and LQKENI. This CDR3 comprises 13 residues. The CDR3 coding sequence is TGTGCCAGCTCAGAGTCACAGGGACACACCATATATTTT. Protein sequence: CASSESQGHTIYF. Looking up the rest from reference TRBV18 and TRBJ1-3 gives the full variable domain: NAGVMQNPRHLVRRRGQEARLRCSPMKGHSHVYWYRQLPEEGLKFMVYLQKENIIDESGMPKERFSAEFPKEGPSILRIQQVVRGDSAAYFCASSESQGHTIYFGEGSWLTVV.